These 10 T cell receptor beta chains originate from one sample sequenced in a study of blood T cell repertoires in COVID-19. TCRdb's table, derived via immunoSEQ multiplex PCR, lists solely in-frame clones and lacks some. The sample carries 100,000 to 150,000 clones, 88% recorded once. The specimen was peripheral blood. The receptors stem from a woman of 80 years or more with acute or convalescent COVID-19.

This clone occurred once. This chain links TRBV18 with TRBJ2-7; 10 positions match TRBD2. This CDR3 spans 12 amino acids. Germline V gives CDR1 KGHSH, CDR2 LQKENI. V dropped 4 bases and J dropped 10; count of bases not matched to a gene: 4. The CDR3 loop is CASSQREGPQYF. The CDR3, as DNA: TGTGCCAGCTCACAGCGGGAGGGCCCACAGTACTTC.

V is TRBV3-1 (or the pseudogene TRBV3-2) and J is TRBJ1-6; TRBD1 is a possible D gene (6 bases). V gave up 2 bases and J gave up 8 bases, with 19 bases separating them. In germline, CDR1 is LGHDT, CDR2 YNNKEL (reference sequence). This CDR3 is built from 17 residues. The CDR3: CASSQSFSSRGDSPLHF. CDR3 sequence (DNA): TGTGCCAGCAGCCAATCCTTTTCGAGCAGGGGAGATTCACCCCTCCACTTT.

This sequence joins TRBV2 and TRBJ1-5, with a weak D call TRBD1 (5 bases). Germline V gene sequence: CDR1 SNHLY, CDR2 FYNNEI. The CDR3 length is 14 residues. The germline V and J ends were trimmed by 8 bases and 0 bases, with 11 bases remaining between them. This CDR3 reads CASADSYSNQPQHF. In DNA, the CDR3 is TGTGCCAGCGCCGACAGCTATAGCAATCAGCCCCAGCATTTT.

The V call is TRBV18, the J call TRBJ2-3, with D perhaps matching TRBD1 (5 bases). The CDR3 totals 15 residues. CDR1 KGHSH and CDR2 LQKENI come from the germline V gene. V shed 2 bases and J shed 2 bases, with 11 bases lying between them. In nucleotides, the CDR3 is TGTGCCAGCTCACCATCCCAGGGTCTCACAGATACGCAGTATTTT. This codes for CASSPSQGLTDTQYF.

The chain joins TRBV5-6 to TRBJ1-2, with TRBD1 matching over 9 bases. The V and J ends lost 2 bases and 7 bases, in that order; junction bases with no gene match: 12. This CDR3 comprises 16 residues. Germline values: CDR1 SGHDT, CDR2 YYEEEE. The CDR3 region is CASSFPPEDRGLGYTF. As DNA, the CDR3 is TGTGCCAGCAGCTTCCCACCGGAGGACAGGGGCCTTGGCTACACCTTC.

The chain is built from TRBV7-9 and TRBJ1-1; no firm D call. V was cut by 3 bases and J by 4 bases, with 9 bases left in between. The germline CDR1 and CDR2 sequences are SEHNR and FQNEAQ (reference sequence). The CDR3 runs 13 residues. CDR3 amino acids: CASSFRQRTEAFF. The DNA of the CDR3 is TGTGCCAGCAGCTTTCGGCAGCGCACTGAAGCTTTCTTT.

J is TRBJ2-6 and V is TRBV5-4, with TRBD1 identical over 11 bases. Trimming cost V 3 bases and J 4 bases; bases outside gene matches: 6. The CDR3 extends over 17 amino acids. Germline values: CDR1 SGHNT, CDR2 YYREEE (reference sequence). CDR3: CASSWTGGAWGANVLTF. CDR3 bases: TGTGCCAGCAGCTGGACAGGGGGCGCGTGGGGGGCCAACGTCCTGACTTTC.

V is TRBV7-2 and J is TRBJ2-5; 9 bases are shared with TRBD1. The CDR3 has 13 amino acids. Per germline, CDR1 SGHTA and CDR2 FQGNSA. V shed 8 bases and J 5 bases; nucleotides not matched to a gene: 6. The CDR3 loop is CASRDRVRETQYF. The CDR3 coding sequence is TGTGCCAGCCGGGACAGGGTCAGGGAGACCCAGTACTTC. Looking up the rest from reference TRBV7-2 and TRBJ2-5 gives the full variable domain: GAGVSQSPSNKVTEKGKDVELRCDPISGHTALYWYRQSLGQGLEFLIYFQGNSAPDKSGLPSDRFSAERTGGSVSTLTIQRTQQEDSAVYLCASRDRVRETQYFGPGTRLLVL.

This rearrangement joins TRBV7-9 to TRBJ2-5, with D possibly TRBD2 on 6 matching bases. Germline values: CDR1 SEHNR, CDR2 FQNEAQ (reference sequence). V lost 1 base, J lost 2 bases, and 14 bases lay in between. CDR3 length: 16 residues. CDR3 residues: CASSLEAGLAQETQYF. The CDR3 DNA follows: TGTGCCAGCAGCTTAGAGGCTGGGCTAGCGCAAGAGACCCAGTACTTC.

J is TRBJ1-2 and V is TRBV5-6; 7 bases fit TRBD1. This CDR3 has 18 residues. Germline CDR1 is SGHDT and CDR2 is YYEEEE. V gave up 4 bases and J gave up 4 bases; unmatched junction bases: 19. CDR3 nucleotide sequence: TGTGCCAGCAGCCCCAGTCCCGGACAGGACACCTTTTCCTATGGCTACACCTTC. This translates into CASSPSPGQDTFSYGYTF.